This T cell receptor (beta chain) was recorded in a study of blood T cell repertoires in COVID-19. Study context: The study drew acute and convalescent COVID-19 samples from the United States, Italy and Spain. T cells, B-cell-depleted T cells, or PBMCs supplied cDNA or gDNA.

Source study methods: Estimation of nucleated cell counts was performed using reference gene primer amplification. Assay used: immunoSEQ multiplex PCR; TCRdb lists only in-frame clones, some missing. V, J and clone size are taken as reported in that table, and D and trimming were inferred from the DNA itself. The sample has some 200,000 clones, roughly four fifths seen once; the top ten hold 8% to 13%. Germline loops: CDR1 LNHDA, CDR2 SQIVND (reference sequence). V shed 2 bases and J 7 bases; nucleotides not matched to a gene: 4. The CDR3 has 14 amino acids. This TCR came from a woman aged 40 to 55 with COVID-19, enrolled during active disease. This chain joins TRBV19 and TRBJ2-1; TRBD2 matches at 8 bases. Sequenced: peripheral blood. Here the CDR3 reads CASSISGGRNEQFF. CDR3 DNA sequence: TGTGCCAGTAGTATATCGGGGGGGCGGAATGAGCAGTTCTTC.